These T cell receptor beta chains were read from a single sample in a study of CD8 T cells in ankylosing spondylitis. In TCRdb, the 5' RACE reads were re-called with MiXCR into one record per CDR3 protein. The table includes hundreds of thousands of distinct CDR3 sequences, roughly 10% detected once. Material for sequencing was blood, either unsorted or a sorted T cell fraction (not recorded which). The origin of the receptors is a male donor with ankylosing spondylitis. Both conserved end residues are part of each CDR3. A D gene is named only where the DNA matches it firmly. Clone size appears in some rows only: once, few, many, or a class for an expanded clone.

d_gene | j_gene | abundance | v_gene | CDR3nt | CDR3aa
TRBD1 | TRBJ2-7 | few | TRBV20-1 | TGCAGTGCTGTGGGGGCCGGGACAGCCTCAACCTACGAGCAGTACTTC | CSAVGAGTASTYEQYF
NA | TRBJ2-4 | few | TRBV20-1 | TGCAGTGCTAGTAGCCCTTCTTTAGCCAAAAACATTCAGTACTTC | CSASSPSLAKNIQYF
TRBD2 | TRBJ2-3 | many | TRBV4-2 | TGTGCCAGCAGCCAAGGGGTAGCGGGGGAAGCAGATACGCAGTATTTT | CASSQGVAGEADTQYF
NA | TRBJ1-1 | few | TRBV2 | TGTGCCAGCAGACAGGACATGAACACTGAAGCTTTCTTT | CASRQDMNTEAFF
NA | TRBJ2-7 | few | TRBV7-2 | TGTGCCAGCAGCTTAGGTCTTGGCCCCACCTACGAGCAGTACTTC | CASSLGLGPTYEQYF
NA | TRBJ2-2 | NA | TRBV23-1 | TGCGCCAGCAGTCAGAGAAGATACTCGAACACCGGGGAGCTGTTTTTT | CASSQRRYSNTGELFF
NA | TRBJ2-6 | NA | TRBV7-9 | TGTGCCAGCAGCCCCCAGAACTCTGGGGCCAACGTCCTGACTTTC | CASSPQNSGANVLTF
NA | TRBJ2-3 | NA | TRBV5-1 | TGCGCCAGCAGCTTGGTCTCAGGGCTCGGCACAGATACGCAGTATTTT | CASSLVSGLGTDTQYF
NA | TRBJ2-5 | few | TRBV5-1 | TGCGCCAGCAGCTTCCCAGGTTGGGAGACCCAGTACTTC | CASSFPGWETQYF
TRBD1 | TRBJ1-2 | many | TRBV20-1 | TGCAGTGCCCCCTTCAACAGGGGCGCGGGTGGCTACACCTTC | CSAPFNRGAGGYTF
NA | TRBJ2-3 | few | TRBV10-3 | TGTGCCATCAGTGGGGTAGATACGCAGTATTTT | CAISGVDTQYF
NA | TRBJ2-1 | few | TRBV20-1 | TGCAGTGCTCCTCGTTACAATGAGCAGTTCTTC | CSAPRYNEQFF
TRBD1 | TRBJ1-2 | NA | TRBV5-1 | TGCGCCAGCAGCGTACAGGGGACTAACTATGGCTACACCTTC | CASSVQGTNYGYTF
NA | TRBJ2-7 | few | TRBV6-6 | TGTGCCAGCAGTTTGCAGGGTCAAGGCGAGCAGTACTTC | CASSLQGQGEQYF
NA | TRBJ1-1 | NA | TRBV15 | TGTGCCACCAGCAGAGAAAGGGGAGCGAACACTGAAGCTTTCTTT | CATSRERGANTEAFF
NA | TRBJ2-2 | many | TRBV7-2 | TGTGCCAGCAGCTTAGGTTGGGGCACCGGGGAGCTGTTTTTT | CASSLGWGTGELFF
NA | TRBJ2-2 | few | TRBV7-2 | TGTGCCAGCAGCTTTCGTACCCTCGACACCGGGGAGCTGTTTTTT | CASSFRTLDTGELFF
TRBD2 | TRBJ2-5 | NA | TRBV20-1 | TGCAGTGCTAGACTAGCGGGATTAGAGACCCAGTACTTC | CSARLAGLETQYF
NA | TRBJ1-1 | many | TRBV5-1 | TGCGCCAGCAGCTCCACGAGGGCGGGCACTGAAGCTTTCTTT | CASSSTRAGTEAFF
TRBD1 | TRBJ2-1 | few | TRBV6-2/TRBV6-3 | TGTGCCAGCAGTCTTAGGGACAGGGCTTCCTACAATGAGCAGTTCTTC | CASSLRDRASYNEQFF
TRBD1 | TRBJ2-5 | NA | TRBV7-6 | TGTGCCAGCAGCTTAGCGCCCCCCCAGGGGGCGGGAGAGACCCAGTACTTC | CASSLAPPQGAGETQYF
TRBD2 | TRBJ2-3 | NA | TRBV12-3/TRBV12-4 | TGTGCCAGCAGTAGGTCTCTAGCGGGAGGACAGTTTCACACAGATACGCAGTATTTT | CASSRSLAGGQFHTDTQYF
NA | TRBJ1-2 | NA | TRBV20-1 | TGCAGTGCTAGAGACTACGGGGACGCCAACTATGGCTACACCTTC | CSARDYGDANYGYTF
NA | TRBJ1-4 | NA | TRBV3-1 | TGTGCCAGCAGCCAAGAGGCTGGGAATGAAAAACTGTTTTTT | CASSQEAGNEKLFF
TRBD1 | TRBJ1-2 | NA | TRBV7-8 | TGTGCCAGCAGCTTAGAGGGCAGGGGGGACTATGGCTACACCTTC | CASSLEGRGDYGYTF
NA | TRBJ2-4 | many | TRBV12-3/TRBV12-4 | TGTGCCAGCAGCCGTGGGGACCTGTTAGCCAAAAACATTCAGTACTTC | CASSRGDLLAKNIQYF
NA | TRBJ1-1 | NA | TRBV11-2 | TGTGCCAGCAGGCCGGGACTCTTGAACACTGAAGCTTTCTTT | CASRPGLLNTEAFF
NA | TRBJ1-2 | NA | TRBV7-9 | TGTGCCAGCAGCTTACGCAGGGAGAACGGCTACACCTTC | CASSLRRENGYTF
TRBD2 | TRBJ2-1 | NA | TRBV5-1 | TGCGCCAGCAGCCAGGGGACTAGCGGGAAGAATGGAGAGCAGTTCTTC | CASSQGTSGKNGEQFF
NA | TRBJ2-7 | NA | TRBV7-9 | TGTGCCAGCAGCGTCGTCGGATACGAGCAGTACTTC | CASSVVGYEQYF
TRBD1 | TRBJ1-2 | NA | TRBV18 | TGTGCCAGCTCACCAAGGACGGGGACAGGGGATGCCTTGTATGGCTACACCTTC | CASSPRTGTGDALYGYTF
NA | TRBJ1-4 | few | TRBV7-8 | TGTGCCAGCGGGCAGGGGTCTCGTGAAAAACTGTTTTTT | CASGQGSREKLFF
TRBD1 | TRBJ1-5 | NA | TRBV15 | TGTGCCACCAGCGGGGGACAGTTTTCGAATCAGCCCCAGCATTTT | CATSGGQFSNQPQHF
NA | TRBJ2-3 | NA | TRBV27 | TGTGCCAGCAGTACACGAAGGGAAGGAGGAGGGAAGTATTTT | CASSTRREGGGKYF
TRBD2 | TRBJ2-7 | few | TRBV10-3 | TGTGCCATCAGTGGTGTTAGCGGGAGTGGCGAGCAGTACTTC | CAISGVSGSGEQYF
NA | TRBJ1-5 | NA | TRBV12-3/TRBV12-4 | TGTGCCAGCAGTTTTTCATTGACAGCTAATCAGCCCCAGCATTTT | CASSFSLTANQPQHF
NA | TRBJ2-5 | few | TRBV15 | TGTGCCACCAGCAGAGTTGCAGAGACCCAGTACTTC | CATSRVAETQYF
NA | TRBJ1-5 | few | TRBV12-3/TRBV12-4 | TGTGCCAGCAGTTTAAGTACGGGCCTGCCCCAGCATTTT | CASSLSTGLPQHF
NA | TRBJ1-1 | many | TRBV7-9 | TGTGCCAGCAGCTTAGTAGGGGACGGTGAAGCTTTCTTT | CASSLVGDGEAFF
NA | TRBJ2-4 | NA | TRBV20-1 | TGCAGTGCTAGCAATGGCCAGTCAGACATTCAGTACTTC | CSASNGQSDIQYF
TRBD1 | TRBJ1-2 | many | TRBV5-1 | TGTGCCAGCAGCCTGACAGGGGTAAACTATGGCTACACCTTC | CASSLTGVNYGYTF
NA | TRBJ1-1 | many | TRBV7-2 | TGTGCCAGCAGCTTGGGACTGATGAACACTGAAGCTTTCTTT | CASSLGLMNTEAFF
NA | TRBJ2-6 | few | TRBV5-1 | TGCGCCAGCAGTATCTTATGGGTCTCTGGGGCCAACGTCCTGACTTTC | CASSILWVSGANVLTF
NA | TRBJ1-5 | many | TRBV4-2 | TGTGCCAGCAGCCAAGGGCGGGATAATCAGCCCCAGCATTTT | CASSQGRDNQPQHF
NA | TRBJ1-1 | NA | TRBV6-2/TRBV6-3 | TGTGCCAGCACCCTTGACAGACGCGCTGAAGCTTTCTTT | CASTLDRRAEAFF
NA | TRBJ1-2 | many | TRBV6-1 | TGTGCCAGCAGTGAAGCGAGGAGGGGAGGTGGCTACACCTTC | CASSEARRGGGYTF
TRBD2 | TRBJ2-1 | NA | TRBV7-3 | TGTGCCAGCAGCTCCACTAGCGGGGGGGCACATGAGCAGTTCTTC | CASSSTSGGAHEQFF
NA | TRBJ2-6 | NA | TRBV20-1 | TGCAGTGCTAGTCACGTCTCTGGGGCCAACGTCCTGACTTTC | CSASHVSGANVLTF
NA | TRBJ1-1 | many | TRBV7-9 | TGTGCCAGCACCGGACAGCTGAACACTGAAGCTTTCTTT | CASTGQLNTEAFF
TRBD2 | TRBJ2-7 | few | TRBV20-1 | TGCAGTGCTAGAGATCGGTTAACGGGAGGTTCCTACGAGCAGTACTTC | CSARDRLTGGSYEQYF
NA | TRBJ2-5 | many | TRBV29-1 | TGCAGCGTTGAAGGGGCAGGAGAGACCCAGTACTTC | CSVEGAGETQYF
TRBD1 | TRBJ1-1 | few | TRBV6-2/TRBV6-3 | TGTGCCAGCGGTAATACAGGGGCTATGAACACTGAAGCTTTCTTT | CASGNTGAMNTEAFF
NA | TRBJ1-1 | NA | TRBV18 | TGTGCCAGCTCACAAGCAGCGAACACTGAAGCTTTCTTT | CASSQAANTEAFF
TRBD1 | TRBJ2-1 | many | TRBV5-1 | TGCGCCAGCAGCACGGGACAGGGGACCTACAATGAGCAGTTCTTC | CASSTGQGTYNEQFF